This T cell receptor (beta chain) was recovered during a study of blood T cell repertoires in COVID-19. As for the study in general: Acute and convalescent COVID-19 specimens originated in the United States, Italy and Spain.

Repertoires were generated with immunoSEQ multiplex PCR, while TCRdb's copy carries only in-frame clones and drops some. Of about 250,000 clones in the sample, around four fifths were seen once. Sequenced: peripheral blood. The TCR comes from an older man with acute or convalescent COVID-19.

CDR3 amino acids: CASSLDRGNQPQHF. For the CDR3, the DNA is TGTGCCAGCAGCTTGGACAGGGGCAATCAGCCCCAGCATTTT. The chain carries TRBV7-8 and TRBJ1-5; TRBD1 aligns across 8 bases. In germline, CDR1 is SGHVS, CDR2 FQNEAQ. V lost 3 bases and J lost 2; bases outside the gene matches: 0. There are 14 residues in the CDR3.